Sequencing of this T cell receptor beta chain was carried out in a study of blood T cell repertoires in COVID-19. The germline V and J ends were trimmed by 5 bases and 7 bases, with 18 bases remaining between them. Germline V lookup: CDR1 LNHDA, CDR2 SQIVND (reference sequence). This CDR3 spans 14 amino acids. TCRdb's copy holds only in-frame clones and misses some; the assay was immunoSEQ multiplex PCR. The table includes around 220,000 clones, more than 75% detected once. This clone has only a few counts. The V gene is TRBV19, the J gene TRBJ2-7; a possible D gene is TRBD2 (7 bases). The sequence came from a man aged 40-55 years with active or convalescent COVID-19. The sequencing sample was made of peripheral blood. Here the CDR3 DNA reads TGTGCCAGTAGTCCCAAACGGGGGGCTCGTGAGCAGTACTTC. Translated, it gives CASSPKRGAREQYF.